Listed below are T cell receptor beta chains from one sample, sequenced in a study of blood T cell repertoires in COVID-19. Assay used: immunoSEQ multiplex PCR; TCRdb lists only in-frame clones, some missing. There are approximately 210,000 clones in the sample; 70% to 90% occur only once, and more than 4.5% lies in the top ten. The sequenced sample consisted of peripheral blood. The receptors here all came from a woman in her 70s with active or convalescent COVID-19. Both conserved end residues are part of each CDR3. The order of the fields is V gene, clone size, J gene, D gene, CDR3 DNA, CDR3 protein. A D gene is named only where the DNA matches it firmly. Clone sizes are given selectively: once, few, many, or a class where the clone is expanded.

TRBV5-1	.	TRBJ2-5	TRBD1	TGCGCCAGCAGCTTGGGACAGGGCTTCACGGAGACCCAGTACTTC	CASSLGQGFTETQYF
TRBV2	few	TRBJ1-5	.	TGTGCCAGCAGTGAAATCCGGGGGGCTAGGAAGCCCCAGCATTTT	CASSEIRGARKPQHF
TRBV27	.	TRBJ1-4	.	TGTGCCAGCAGTTTATCCGGACAGATTAATGAAAAACTGTTTTTT	CASSLSGQINEKLFF
TRBV13	.	TRBJ2-1	TRBD2	TGTGCCAGCAGCCCACCCGGGACTAGTAGGGAGCAGTTCTTC	CASSPPGTSREQFF
TRBV27	.	TRBJ2-1	TRBD1	TGTGCCAGCAGTTTCCTCCCACTAGGGGGACAGGGGACTTACAATGAGCAGTTCTTC	CASSFLPLGGQGTYNEQFF
TRBV4-1	.	TRBJ2-3	.	TGCGCCAGCAGCCAAGTAGCGGCCACAGATACGCAGTATTTT	CASSQVAATDTQYF
TRBV15	few	TRBJ1-4	.	TGTGCCACCAGCAGAGATCTAACAGACCTGGGAAAACTGTTTTTT	CATSRDLTDLGKLFF
TRBV9	.	TRBJ2-1	TRBD2	TGTGCCAGCAGCCCCGGACTAGCGGGATACAATGAGCAGTTCTTC	CASSPGLAGYNEQFF
TRBV30	few	TRBJ2-3	.	TGTGCCTGGAGTGTACTCGCGGAGGGGTTCACAGATACGCAGTATTTT	CAWSVLAEGFTDTQYF
TRBV24-1	.	TRBJ2-2	TRBD1	TGTGCCACCAGTGAAGGACAGGGCGGTCGCGGGGAGCTGTTTTTT	CATSEGQGGRGELFF
TRBV25-1	.	TRBJ2-3	TRBD2	TGTGCCAGCAGTTTAGGGCTAGCGGGAGTCTTGAGCACAGATACGCAGTATTTT	CASSLGLAGVLSTDTQYF
TRBV19	few	TRBJ2-7	.	TGTGCCAGTAGTCCCAAGGATAGCGCTCACTACGAGCAGTACTTC	CASSPKDSAHYEQYF
TRBV30	.	TRBJ2-5	TRBD2	TGTGCCTGGAGTGTACAGTGGACTAGCGGGAGGGTTCCGGAGACCCAGTACTTC	CAWSVQWTSGRVPETQYF
TRBV5-1	.	TRBJ2-5	TRBD2	TGCGCCAGCAGCTTGGGGCAAGAGGGAGGGCCGGGGGAGACCCAGTACTTC	CASSLGQEGGPGETQYF
TRBV10-3	.	TRBJ1-5	TRBD1	TGTGCCACTAAGACAGGGGATAGCAATCAGCCCCAGCATTTT	CATKTGDSNQPQHF
TRBV2	few	TRBJ1-6	.	TGTGCCAGCATCAAAGAGGGGACTTCCTATAATTCACCCCTCCACTTT	CASIKEGTSYNSPLHF
TRBV25-1	few	TRBJ2-1	.	TGTGCCAGCCAACCTTTCGCGGGGATCGATGAGCAGTTCTTC	CASQPFAGIDEQFF
TRBV28	.	TRBJ2-5	TRBD1	TGTGCCAGCAGGGGAATGACAGGGGAAGAGACCCAGTACTTC	CASRGMTGEETQYF
TRBV9	.	TRBJ1-4	.	TGTGCCAGCAGCGTACAGGGAGAAAAACTGTTTTTT	CASSVQGEKLFF
TRBV7-9	once	TRBJ2-6	.	TGTGCCAGCAGCTTAGCGCGGGGCCTAACTTCTGGGGCCAACGTCCTGACTTTC	CASSLARGLTSGANVLTF
TRBV19	.	TRBJ1-4	.	TGTGCCTCTTCGAGGGGGGGGAATGAAAAACTGTTTTTT	CASSRGGNEKLFF
TRBV29-1	.	TRBJ2-7	TRBD2	TGCAGCGTTGTGCGGGAGGGAAGCTCCTACGAGCAGTACTTC	CSVVREGSSYEQYF
TRBV7-9	.	TRBJ2-1	TRBD2	TGTGCCAGCAGTCCAGGGGCTAGCGGGGGGAGCTCCTACAATGAGCAGTTCTTC	CASSPGASGGSSYNEQFF
TRBV18	.	TRBJ1-1	.	TGTGCCAGCTCACCGTTCTCTAGTCAGTCGTTCAGGGCTTCGAACACTGAAGCTTTCTTT	CASSPFSSQSFRASNTEAFF
TRBV30	.	TRBJ2-2	TRBD1	TGTGCCGGTCGGACAGGATTCACCGGGGAGCTGTTTTTT	CAGRTGFTGELFF
TRBV5-4	few	TRBJ2-7	.	TGTGCCAGCAGCTTGGCCGGCAGGGGAGCACAATACGAGCAGTACTTC	CASSLAGRGAQYEQYF
TRBV7-6	few	TRBJ1-4	.	TGTGCCAGCAGCCCTCTATCGATTGCAACTAATGAAAAACTGTTTTTT	CASSPLSIATNEKLFF
TRBV4-1	.	TRBJ2-5	TRBD2	TGCGCCAGCAGCCAGCCTCCGGGACTAGCGGGAGTTAGTGAGACCCAGTACTTC	CASSQPPGLAGVSETQYF
TRBV19	.	TRBJ1-5	.	TGTGCCAGTAGTCCCGTCTTAGGGGCTATCCAGCCCCAGCATTTT	CASSPVLGAIQPQHF
TRBV21-1	.	TRBJ2-3	.	TGTGCCAGCAGCAAAGAGGGGACTAGCGGAAACCTGAATTTTGAGTATTTT	CASSKEGTSGNLNFEYF
TRBV7-9	.	TRBJ1-3	TRBD1	TGTGCCAGCAGCTTAGAGGGACAGAGTTTCTCTGGAAACACCATATATTTT	CASSLEGQSFSGNTIYF
TRBV29-1	.	TRBJ1-3	TRBD1	TGCAGCGTTGAGGACAGGGACCGCTCTGGAAACACCATATATTTT	CSVEDRDRSGNTIYF
TRBV2	.	TRBJ2-7	.	TGTGCCAGCAGTGCCCAACAATGGTCACGTATCTACGAGCAGTACTTC	CASSAQQWSRIYEQYF